This T cell receptor (beta chain) is from a study of cytomegalovirus exposure and HLA in healthy donors. Study-level points and caveats: Earlier analysis found most TCR beta V segments productive about 87% or about 30% of the time. Using a false discovery rate of 0.05, a later analysis showed that 15,000 to 20,000 TCR beta sequences were associated with HLA alleles.

As regards this clone: Its antigen is still unknown.

Amplification used 60 Vbeta primers and 13 Jbeta primers. Using immunoSEQ multiplex PCR, the repertoire was profiled, and TCRdb retains in-frame clones only, with some absent. The profile shows some 130,000 clones, 73% of them singletons. The CDR3 contains 15 residues. In germline, CDR1 is MGHRA, CDR2 YSYEKL. With V trimmed by 3 bases and J by 5 bases, 7 bases remained unmatched. The sequence came from a woman between 35 and 50 years old in good health and CMV-seronegative. The J gene is TRBJ2-1, the V gene TRBV4-1; 7 nucleotides line up with TRBD2. Input material: PBMCs. CDR3 sequence (DNA): TGCGCCAGCAGCCACTTTTATGGGGGGGACAATGAGCAGTTCTTC. Translated, it gives CASSHFYGGDNEQFF.